This paragraph reports one TCR beta chain. Its target antigen remains unknown. Per-nucleotide qualities are absent, and no much larger clonotype sits a single base away. The collaborating institutions used their own protocols to collect whole blood in K2EDTA tubes. For TCRbeta analysis, collaborators shipped samples in one of three forms: frozen whole blood, isolated PBMCs, or DNA extracted from either of those sample types. The entry originates in a study of blood T cell repertoires in COVID-19 (dated by TCRdb to about 2020). As for the study more broadly: The collaborator samples originated in the United States, Italy and Spain and spanned the acute and convalescent phases of COVID-19. The material from the prospective study consisted of cDNA or gDNA derived from T cells, B-cell-depleted T cells, or PBMCs. Deeply sampled blood TCRbeta repertoires from subjects exposed to, actively infected with, or recovered from COVID-19 were included in the dataset. The repertoires were made available in a free public database intended to serve as a resource for research on the immune response to SARS-CoV-2. The samples were drawn from two sources: the first 160 participants of the ongoing ImmuneRACE study, and 1,000 to 1,500 subjects contributed by 6 global collaborators. Nearly every sample came with metadata listing a de-identified subject ID, COVID-19 status, age in years and sex. HLA class I and class II types, where available, came from metadata supplied by the sample provider rather than from assay-based typing.

Trimming costs V 4 bases and J 2 bases, and their ends lie 10 bases apart. From its cysteine to its phenylalanine, the CDR3 spans 14 amino acids. The sequence is cut down to CDR3 DNA, 42 bases in frame from base 1. CDR1 and CDR2, per the germline V gene, are KGHDR and SFDVKD. TCRbeta CDR3 regions were amplified from genomic DNA using the immunoSEQ Assay, a bias-controlled multiplex PCR. On the study's bioinformatics: Nucleated cell counts per sample were estimated from amplification of reference gene primers within the assay. Sequence reads were collapsed and filtered to measure the absolute abundance of every unique TCRbeta CDR3 rearrangement. For each sample, productive Simpson clonality was calculated as the square root of Simpson's diversity index over productive rearrangements. Here the immuneACCESS table is served through TCRdb, limited to in-frame sequences with V and J called. Missing clones are a known gap in these copies; in checked studies unresolved V genes cover under half, and the rest lacks a known reason. V, J and clone size derive from that table, while D and trimming were established from the DNA sequence. A total of around 160,000 clones appear in this sample, approximately 83% of them only once. The ten most abundant clones make up roughly 8% of the sample.

What the authors observed across the whole study: The amount of clinical and demographic metadata varied by source and participant and was provided uncurated.

The sample taken for sequencing was peripheral blood. The receptor was derived from a man in his 60s with acute or convalescent COVID-19. The chain uses TRBV24-1 and TRBJ2-5; 6 matching bases give a weak D call of TRBD1. The nucleotides read TGTGCCACCAGTGACTCGGACAGTCAAGAGACCCAGTACTTC. This sequence encodes CATSDSDSQETQYF.